The 20 T cell receptor beta chains below come from one sample, sequenced in a study of T cells in Graves' hyperthyroidism and ophthalmopathy. TCR beta CDR3 regions were amplified from RNA transcripts. The TCR CDR3 was amplified in a first-round RT-PCR using the HTBI primer set. TCRdb reanalysed the multiplex PCR reads using MiXCR and keeps one entry per CDR3 protein. The sample has 250,000 to 300,000 distinct CDR3 sequences, roughly an eighth seen once. Material: blood. These receptors originate from a woman aged 40 to 50 with Graves' hyperthyroidism.

Many counts were recorded for this clonotype. This sequence joins TRBV9 and TRBJ2-5; 7 bases are a match to TRBD2. V gave up 4 bases and J gave up 6 bases; unmatched junction bases: 15. This CDR3 has 16 residues. Germline loops: CDR1 SGDLS, CDR2 YYNGEE. CDR3 DNA: TGTGCCAGCAGCCCAAGGTTGGGCAGGGAGGGAAAGACCCAGTACTTC. Amino acids: CASSPRLGREGKTQYF.

Comments on this clonotype: A much larger clone differs by one base, so this may be a read error. The rearrangement joins TRBV12-3 or TRBV12-4 to TRBJ1-6, with TRBD1 as a possible D gene (5 bases). Trimming took off 7 bases at V and 2 bases at J, with 15 bases between the two ends. This CDR3 has 16 amino acids. DNA for the CDR3: TGTGCCAGCACCCTCGGGGCAGGGCCCTATAATTCACCCCTCCACTTT. Translating gives CASTLGAGPYNSPLHF.

This clonotype was recorded at least ten times. V is TRBV12-3 or TRBV12-4 and J is TRBJ2-7; tentative D call: TRBD1 (6 bases). CDR3 size: 12 residues. Between the trimmed V and J ends, which lost 5 bases and 6 bases, there was a span of 11 bases. CDR3 coding DNA: TGTGCCAGCAGTACCGGGACATCCGAGCAGTACTTC. The encoded protein is CASSTGTSEQYF.

The V gene is TRBV5-1, the J gene TRBJ1-2; 10 nucleotides line up with TRBD1. This CDR3 contains 14 residues. V was clipped by 2 bases and J by 8 bases; unmatched bases: 6. Germline CDR1 is SGHRS and CDR2 is YFSETQ. The CDR3 is CASSFGTGASGYTF. CDR3 coding DNA: TGCGCCAGCAGCTTCGGGACAGGGGCCTCGGGCTACACCTTC.

The table lists this clonotype with many counts. This chain joins TRBV6-1 and TRBJ2-7; 7 bases are a match to TRBD2. Looked up from germline, CDR1 is MNHNS and CDR2 is SASEGT. This CDR3 has 13 residues. The V and J ends lost 7 bases and 1 base, in that order; junction bases with no gene match: 4. In DNA form, the CDR3 reads TGTGCCAGCAAGGCGGGAGAATCCTACGAGCAGTACTTC. This encodes CASKAGESYEQYF.

This clonotype showed up many times. V and J are TRBV12-3 or TRBV12-4 and TRBJ2-3; D is possibly TRBD2 (5 bases). V dropped 5 bases and J dropped 6 bases, with 18 bases sitting between them. The CDR3 runs to 15 residues. As DNA, the CDR3 is TGTGCCAGCAGTCCTGAGATCGGAGGCGGGGATACGCAGTATTTT. Translated: CASSPEIGGGDTQYF.

This clonotype showed up many times. The V call is TRBV7-2, the J call TRBJ2-2, with unresolved D. CDR1 SGHTA and CDR2 FQGNSA come from the germline V gene. CDR3 length equals 12 residues. Trimming pared 5 bases from V and 5 bases from J, leaving 6 bases between. This CDR3 is CASSPATGELFF. CDR3 DNA sequence: TGTGCCAGCAGCCCAGCAACCGGGGAGCTGTTTTTT.

About this clonotype: A clone one base away is much larger, so this may be a read error. The chain couples TRBV6-1 to TRBJ2-2; D may be TRBD2 (6 bases). Trimming removed 4 bases at V and 1 base at J, with 16 bases between. This CDR3 has 17 residues. The germline gives CDR1 MNHNS, CDR2 SASEGT. In DNA form, the CDR3 reads TGTGCCAGCAGTGTGCGGGTGGGAGGATTGAACACCGGGGAGCTGTTTTTT. This encodes CASSVRVGGLNTGELFF.

This clonotype showed up many times. This chain uses TRBV29-1 with TRBJ1-5; TRBD1 aligns across 7 bases. With V trimmed by 5 bases and J by 2 bases, 6 bases remained unmatched. The CDR3 length is 14 residues. Germline loops: CDR1 SQVTM, CDR2 ANQGSEA. In DNA form, the CDR3 reads TGCAGCGTTACGACAGGGATGGGCAATCAGCCCCAGCATTTT. Its translation: CSVTTGMGNQPQHF.

At least ten counts were recorded for this clonotype. The chain's CDR3 is CASSQPGTAANYGYTF. CDR3 DNA sequence: TGCGCCAGCAGCCAACCAGGGACAGCAGCTAACTATGGCTACACCTTC. V usage is TRBV4-1 and J usage is TRBJ1-2, with 7 nucleotides matching TRBD1. The CDR3 sequence is 16 residues long. V gave up 2 bases and J gave up 0 bases; unmatched junction bases: 6. CDR1 is MGHRA and CDR2 is YSYEKL in the germline V gene.

This chain joins TRBV7-2 and TRBJ2-3, with 11 bases aligning to TRBD1. With 11 bases clipped from V and 5 bases from J, the junction kept 6 bases outside the gene matches. The CDR3 totals 13 residues. From germline, CDR1 is SGHTA and CDR2 FQGNSA. The CDR3 DNA sequence: TGTGCCGCAAGGACAGGGGGCCAAGATACGCAGTATTTT. The encoded protein is CAARTGGQDTQYF.

The V call is TRBV7-6, the J call TRBJ2-1; 11 bases align to TRBD2. The CDR3 is 16 amino acids. Germline V gives CDR1 SGHVS, CDR2 FNYEAQ. With 1 base clipped from V and 9 bases from J, the junction kept 8 bases outside the gene matches. CDR3 nucleotides: TGTGCCAGCAGCTTAGGGCTAGCGGGAGGTCGGGGTGAGCAGTTCTTC. It codes for CASSLGLAGGRGEQFF.

The table lists this clonotype with many counts. This rearrangement joins TRBV28 to TRBJ2-7, with TRBD2 matching 10 bases. The CDR3 totals 11 residues. V shed 3 bases, J shed 11 bases, and the junction held 1 base outside the gene matches. Germline lookup yields CDR1 MDHEN and CDR2 SYDVKM. In DNA form, the CDR3 reads TGTGCCAGCAGTTTCGGGACTAGCGAGTACTTC. Its translation is CASSFGTSEYF.

Ten or more counts support this clonotype. The chain combines TRBV24-1 with TRBJ2-1, with TRBD2 matching 14 bases. The length of the CDR3 is 17 residues. Unmatched junction bases numbered 6, after V lost 4 bases and J lost 5 bases. CDR1 and CDR2 from the germline V gene are KGHDR and SFDVKD. CDR3 sequence reads: CATSEKTSGRANNEQFF. In nucleotides, the CDR3 is TGTGCCACCAGTGAGAAGACTAGCGGGAGGGCCAACAATGAGCAGTTCTTC.

There are many counts of this clonotype. The chain employs TRBV28 and TRBJ1-2, with TRBD1 as a possible D gene (6 bases). V was trimmed by 1 base and J by 4 bases, leaving 19 bases between them. The germline V gene encodes CDR1 MDHEN and CDR2 SYDVKM. The CDR3 length is 17 residues. Written as DNA, the CDR3 is TGTGCCAGCAGTTTATCCTTCCCCGCGGACAGAACCTATGGCTACACCTTC. Encoded protein: CASSLSFPADRTYGYTF.

This chain joins TRBV4-1 and TRBJ1-5; TRBD1 might be the D (5 bases). The germline V gene encodes CDR1 MGHRA and CDR2 YSYEKL. The CDR3 is 17 residues long. With 4 bases removed from V and 3 bases from J, the gap between germline ends came to 19 bases. As DNA, the CDR3 is TGCGCCAGCAGCCCCCGGGTGGGGCAGATGACCAATCAGCCCCAGCATTTT. Translating gives CASSPRVGQMTNQPQHF.

This clonotype was counted at least ten times. This rearrangement joins TRBV6-1 to TRBJ1-5, with a possible D match to TRBD1 (6 bases). Trimming stripped 5 bases from V and 3 bases from J, with 11 bases between. CDR3 size: 14 residues. Per the germline V gene, CDR1 is MNHNS and CDR2 is SASEGT. The chain's CDR3 is CASSSPGVNQPQHF. The CDR3 nucleotides are TGTGCCAGCAGTTCACCAGGGGTCAATCAGCCCCAGCATTTT.

This clonotype was observed at least ten times. The chain combines TRBV4-1 with TRBJ2-1; D is undetermined. The CDR3 is made up of 14 amino acids. Trimming cost V 0 bases and J 9 bases, with 12 bases left between them. Germline V lookup: CDR1 MGHRA, CDR2 YSYEKL. CDR3 DNA: TGCGCCAGCAGCCAAGAAGGGCATGTGGGTGAGCAGTTCTTC. Translating gives CASSQEGHVGEQFF.

This clonotype was picked up a small number of times. The V gene is TRBV5-1, the J gene TRBJ2-1, with TRBD2 matching 8 bases. The CDR3 is 15 amino acids. The V gene's germline CDR1 is SGHRS and CDR2 YFSETQ. The V and J ends lost 6 bases and 2 bases, in that order; junction bases with no gene match: 7. The CDR3 protein is CASNWRTSPYNEQFF. CDR3 sequence (DNA): TGCGCCAGCAATTGGAGGACTAGCCCCTACAATGAGCAGTTCTTC.

This clonotype showed up many times. The V gene is TRBV7-9, the J gene TRBJ2-1; 8 bases map to TRBD1. The V gene's germline CDR1 is SEHNR and CDR2 FQNEAQ (reference sequence). The CDR3 is 16 amino acids. Losses at the gene ends were 1 base for V and 9 bases for J; bases not matched to a gene: 11. This CDR3 is CASSLGTGLAPSEQFF. CDR3 DNA: TGTGCCAGCAGCTTAGGGACAGGGCTAGCTCCCAGTGAGCAGTTCTTC. The entire variable domain, with the rest obtained from reference TRBV7-9 and TRBJ2-1, is as follows: DTGVSQNPRHKITKRGQNVTFRCDPISEHNRLYWYRQTLGQGPEFLTYFQNEAQLEKSRLLSDRFSAERPKGSFSTLEIQRTEQGDSAMYLCASSLGTGLAPSEQFFGPGTRLTVL.